The 24 T cell receptor beta chains given below trace back to one sample, sequenced in a study of T cells in Graves' hyperthyroidism and ophthalmopathy. RNA transcripts provided the source from which TCR beta CDR3 regions were amplified. The TCR CDR3 first-round RT-PCR relied on the HTBI primer set. TCRdb reanalysed the multiplex PCR reads using MiXCR and keeps one entry per CDR3 protein. The sample lists some 250,000 distinct CDR3 sequences, 13% to 15% seen once, with about 14% in the top ten. The sample taken for sequencing was blood. These TCRs come from a woman between 35 and 50 years old with Graves' hyperthyroidism that later progressed to Graves' ophthalmopathy.

This clonotype was recorded many times. The genes are TRBV7-9 and TRBJ2-5; possible D gene TRBD1, 7 bases. V lost 1 base, J lost 4 bases, and 16 bases lay in between. The germline V gene encodes CDR1 SEHNR and CDR2 FQNEAQ (reference sequence). This CDR3 is built from 16 residues. CDR3 region: CASSLGRGLGRETQYF. CDR3 DNA: TGTGCCAGCAGCTTAGGGAGGGGGCTGGGGCGAGAGACCCAGTACTTC.

This clonotype was recorded many times. The rearrangement joins TRBV24-1 to TRBJ2-1; 8 nucleotides align to TRBD2. The V gene end was trimmed by 4 bases and the J gene end by 6 bases; junction bases not matched to a gene: 4. The germline CDR1 and CDR2 sequences are KGHDR and SFDVKD. The length of the CDR3 is 14 residues. The CDR3 protein is CATSETGTSNEQFF. For the CDR3, the DNA is TGTGCCACCAGTGAAACCGGGACTAGCAATGAGCAGTTCTTC.

In its sample, this clonotype was seen a few times. The chain has TRBV5-4 and TRBJ2-1; 13 bases are a match to TRBD2. The V gene end was trimmed by 5 bases and the J gene end by 1 base; junction bases not matched to a gene: 3. This CDR3 contains 16 residues. Germline CDR1 and CDR2: SGHNT and YYREEE (reference sequence). Written as DNA, the CDR3 is TGTGCCAGCAGGAGGACTAGCGGGAGATCCTACAATGAGCAGTTCTTC. This translates into CASRRTSGRSYNEQFF.

In its sample, this clonotype was seen a few times. The chain couples TRBV3-1 to TRBJ2-5, with D unclear. This CDR3 is 15 amino acids long. V shed 4 bases and J shed 5 bases, with 17 bases lying between them. Germline CDR1 LGHDT, CDR2 YNNKEL (reference sequence). Here the CDR3 DNA reads TGTGCCAGCAGCCCAAGGGCTGCCTTCCAGGAGACCCAGTACTTC. Protein: CASSPRAAFQETQYF.

The genes are TRBV7-2 and TRBJ1-1; D remains ambiguous. The V gene's germline CDR1 is SGHTA and CDR2 FQGNSA. The CDR3 covers 13 residues. Deletions cut 2 bases from V and 6 bases from J, with 10 bases between. CDR3 amino acids: CASSLRREAEAFF. The CDR3 DNA sequence: TGTGCCAGCAGCTTAAGGCGCGAGGCTGAAGCTTTCTTT.

This clonotype was found a few times. The CDR3 carries no conserved terminal phenylalanine or tryptophan, so it likely arises from a read error. The chain combines TRBV2 with TRBJ2-5; 8 bases are a match to TRBD1. The germline CDR1 and CDR2 sequences are SNHLY and FYNNEI. The CDR3 runs 14 residues. The ends lost 11 bases at V and 1 base at J; junction bases unmatched: 9. The DNA of the CDR3 is TGTGCCTGCAACGGACAGGGAGCCCAAGAGACCCAGTACCTC. It codes for CACNGQGAQETQYL.

This clonotype was counted ten times or more. This chain uses TRBV27 with TRBJ1-2; D might be TRBD1 (5 bases). The CDR3 runs to 12 residues. V shed 8 bases and J shed 4 bases, with 11 bases lying between them. Per the germline V gene, CDR1 is MNHEY and CDR2 is SMNVEV (reference sequence). Here the CDR3 reads CASGGLLYGYTF. DNA for the CDR3: TGTGCCAGCGGGGGACTTCTCTATGGCTACACCTTC.

The chain employs TRBV19 and TRBJ2-7, with a weak D call TRBD1 (6 bases). V was clipped by 5 bases and J by 0 bases, with 17 bases between them. Germline V lookup: CDR1 LNHDA, CDR2 SQIVND (reference sequence). The CDR3 covers 16 residues. CDR3 bases: TGTGCCAGTAGTCACGGCCACCTGGACAGCTCCTACGAGCAGTACTTC. Translation: CASSHGHLDSSYEQYF.

The chain joins TRBV5-4 to TRBJ2-7, with 7 positions matching TRBD1. Trimming took 0 bases from V and 4 from J; bases not matched to a gene: 4. There are 14 residues in the CDR3. Germline CDR1 is SGHNT and CDR2 is YYREEE (reference sequence). CDR3 in DNA: TGTGCCAGCAGCTTGGTCGGGGACAGATACGAGCAGTACTTC. It is translated as CASSLVGDRYEQYF.

This clonotype was detected a few times. The chain links TRBV19 to TRBJ2-2; TRBD1 aligns across 7 bases. The CDR3 is 17 amino acids. V trimming: 10 bases; J trimming: 1 base; junction bases outside the gene matches: 15. Germline CDR1 is LNHDA and CDR2 is SQIVND (reference sequence). The CDR3 protein is CATPPSSGQQNTGELFF. The CDR3 region has the DNA TGTGCCACCCCCCCCTCCTCGGGACAGCAGAACACCGGGGAGCTGTTTTTT.

V gene TRBV7-6 combines with J gene TRBJ2-7; 7 nucleotides line up with TRBD1. With 3 bases clipped from V and 7 bases from J, the junction kept 12 bases outside the gene matches. Germline CDR1 reads SGHVS; CDR2 reads FNYEAQ. The CDR3 spans 15 residues. The CDR3 coding sequence is TGTGCCAGCAGCTTTTATGGAACAGGGGTGGGGGAGCAGTACTTC. Its translation: CASSFYGTGVGEQYF.

About this clonotype itself: A much larger clone differs from this one at a single base, so this may be a read error. This sequence joins TRBV5-6 and TRBJ2-7, with 12 bases matching TRBD2. The CDR3 has 15 amino acids. In germline, CDR1 is SGHDT, CDR2 YYEEEE. The CDR3, as DNA: TGTCCCAGCAGATCGGCGGGACTAGCGGGCTACGAGCAGTACTTC. It translates to CPSRSAGLAGYEQYF.

This clonotype was counted at least ten times. V and J are TRBV5-6 and TRBJ2-1; D not resolved. V gave up 4 bases and J gave up 8 bases, with 22 bases separating them. Germline V CDR1 and CDR2: SGHDT, YYEEEE. The CDR3 extends over 16 amino acids. In DNA form, the CDR3 reads TGTGCCAGCAGCACTTGGGCGACGTTTAATCACGATGAGCAGTTCTTC. Translated: CASSTWATFNHDEQFF.

This clonotype has at least ten counts. The chain is built from TRBV6-1 and TRBJ2-1; 14 bases line up with TRBD2. Germline lookup yields CDR1 MNHNS and CDR2 SASEGT. V lost 1 base and J lost 3; bases outside the gene matches: 2. CDR3 length: 17 residues. CDR3 bases: TGTGCCAGCAGTGAAGGGGGACTAGCGGGAGTCTACAATGAGCAGTTCTTC. Amino acid sequence: CASSEGGLAGVYNEQFF.

This clonotype was detected ten times or more. The chain combines TRBV2 with TRBJ1-2; 9 bases agree with TRBD1. The ends lost 5 bases at V and 6 bases at J; junction bases unmatched: 1. The CDR3 has 12 amino acids. CDR1 is SNHLY, CDR2 FYNNEI, per germline. DNA of the CDR3: TGTGCCAGCAGTCGGACAGGGGATGGCTACACCTTC. This codes for CASSRTGDGYTF. The full variable domain, completed using reference TRBV2 and TRBJ1-2, is EPEVTQTPSHQVTQMGQEVILRCVPISNHLYFYWYRQILGQKVEFLVSFYNNEISEKSEIFDDQFSVERPDGSNFTLKIRSTKLEDSAMYFCASSRTGDGYTFGSGTRLTVV.

V is TRBV13 and J is TRBJ1-1; tentatively, D is TRBD1 (5 bases). V gave up 5 bases and J gave up 2 bases, with 15 bases separating them. Germline CDR1 PRHDT, CDR2 FYEKMQ (reference sequence). CDR3 length equals 15 residues. The CDR3 spells CASSPSWGLNTEAFF. DNA for the CDR3: TGTGCCAGCAGCCCCAGCTGGGGCCTCAACACTGAAGCTTTCTTT.

There are a few counts of this clonotype. A much larger clone is a single base away; this may be a read error. This chain connects TRBV12-3 or TRBV12-4 to TRBJ1-5; no firm D call. The CDR3 spans 17 residues. CDR3 nucleotides: TGTACCAGCAGTTTACGACCGGCGAAAAATAGCAATCAGCCCCAGCATTTT. This sequence encodes CTSSLRPAKNSNQPQHF.

A few counts support this clonotype. The chain's CDR3 is CASSLATGSQAQYF. CDR3 DNA sequence: TGTGCCAGCAGCTTAGCGACAGGGTCCCAGGCCCAGTACTTC. This rearrangement joins TRBV7-9 to TRBJ2-5; 7 bases align to TRBD1. V dropped 0 bases and J dropped 9; count of bases not matched to a gene: 7. Germline CDR1 and CDR2: SEHNR and FQNEAQ (reference sequence). The CDR3 runs 14 residues.

To note about this clonotype: Mismatch with germline at one junction end may stem from a read error. This chain links TRBV28 with TRBJ2-4; TRBD1 matches 8 bases. CDR1 and CDR2 from the germline V gene are MDHEN and SYDVKM. The CDR3 runs 13 residues. CDR3 DNA sequence: TGTGCCTGCAGGGGGCGAGCCAAAAACATTCAGTACTTC. This gives the protein CACRGRAKNIQYF.

The chain carries TRBV14 and TRBJ1-6; possibly TRBD1 for D (6 bases). The CDR3 runs 13 residues. Between the trimmed V and J ends, which lost 4 bases and 14 bases, there was a span of 15 bases. The germline CDR1 and CDR2 sequences are SGHDN and FVKESK. DNA of the CDR3: TGTGCCAGCAGCCCAAGAGTCAGGGACACCCTCCACTTT. Protein sequence: CASSPRVRDTLHF.

This clonotype has a handful of counts. CDR3: CASSYGRVLSYEQYF. The CDR3 DNA follows: TGTGCCAGCAGCTATGGCAGGGTCCTCTCCTACGAGCAGTACTTC. V usage is TRBV5-5 and J usage is TRBJ2-7; tentative D call: TRBD1 (5 bases). Germline V gene lookup returns CDR1 SGHKS and CDR2 YYEKEE (reference sequence). Trimming cost V 3 bases and J 0 bases, with 13 bases left between them. This CDR3 is 15 amino acids long.

Comments on this clonotype: The CDR3 carries no conserved terminal phenylalanine or tryptophan, so it likely arises from a read error. The CDR3 protein is CARSPRRLGQGVREQYL. The CDR3 DNA follows: TGTGCCCGCAGCCCCAGGCGTCTGGGACAGGGTGTCCGTGAGCAGTACCTC. The chain employs TRBV11-2 and TRBJ2-7, with 9 nucleotides matching TRBD1. In germline, CDR1 is SGHAT, CDR2 FQNNGV. The CDR3 length is 17 residues.

This clonotype was found a few times. The CDR3 nucleotides are TGTGCCAGCAGTCTTGATAGGCCCCAGCATTTT. It specifies CASSLDRPQHF. V is TRBV2 and J is TRBJ1-5; D is uncertain. CDR1 is SNHLY, CDR2 FYNNEI, per germline. V gave up 5 bases and J gave up 9 bases, with 8 bases separating them. CDR3 length: 11 amino acids.

This clonotype was found many times. The CDR3 DNA is TGTGCCAGCAGCCGTGGGACTAGCGGGAGCCTTTTTCAAGAGACCCAGTACTTC. The encoded protein is CASSRGTSGSLFQETQYF. The chain recombines TRBV3-1 with TRBJ2-5, with TRBD2 matching over 14 bases. From germline, CDR1 is LGHDT and CDR2 YNNKEL (reference sequence). The CDR3 loop spans 18 amino acids. Trimming at V came to 4 bases and at J to 2 bases, leaving 9 bases not matched to a gene.